The T cell receptor beta chain under discussion was sequenced for a study of PD-1 blockade in classical Hodgkin lymphoma. Overall study findings and caveats: Complete responders possessed baseline diversity comparable to newly diagnosed patients. CD8+ TCR diversity did not rise significantly by C4D1, unlike CD4+.

There was relapse after autologous stem cell transplantation in every patient, and there was variation in brentuximab vedotin exposure. Some clones are missing from TCRdb's copy, which holds only in-frame ones; the method was immunoSEQ multiplex PCR. This sample has some 93,000 clones; 92% occur once, and the top ten carry 2.5% to 3%. In germline, CDR1 is SNHLY, CDR2 FYNNEI. The CDR3 contains 14 residues. The J segment lost 1 base and the V segment lost 8 bases, leaving 2 bases of the junction unmatched. The count of this clone is one. Antigen unknown. The receptor was isolated from a human donor with classical Hodgkin lymphoma. Specimen: peripheral blood mononuclear cells (PBMCs), collected at baseline. The J gene is TRBJ2-2, the V gene TRBV2; 9 bases fit TRBD1. CDR3 coding DNA: TGTGCCAGCCAGGGACAGGGGAACACCGGGGAGCTGTTTTTT. Protein: CASQGQGNTGELFF.